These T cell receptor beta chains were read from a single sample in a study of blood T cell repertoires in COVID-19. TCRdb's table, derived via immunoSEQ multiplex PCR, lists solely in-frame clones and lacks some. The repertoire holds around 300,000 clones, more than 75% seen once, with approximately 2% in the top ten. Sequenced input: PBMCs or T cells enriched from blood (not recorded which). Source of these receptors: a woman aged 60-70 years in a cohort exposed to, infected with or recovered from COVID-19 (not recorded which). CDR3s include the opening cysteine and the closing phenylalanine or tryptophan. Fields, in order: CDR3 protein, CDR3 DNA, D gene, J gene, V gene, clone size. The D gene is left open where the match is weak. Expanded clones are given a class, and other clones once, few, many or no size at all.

CDR3aa: CASSLGTSGIGYEQYF; CDR3nt: TGTGCCAGCAGTTTAGGGACTAGCGGGATAGGCTACGAGCAGTACTTC; d_gene: TRBD2; j_gene: TRBJ2-7; v_gene: TRBV27; abundance: -
CDR3aa: CASSLQGSPFYEQYF; CDR3nt: TGTGCCAGCAGCCTACAGGGCTCACCCTTCTACGAGCAGTACTTC; d_gene: -; j_gene: TRBJ2-7; v_gene: TRBV6-5; abundance: few
CDR3aa: CASSSFGQGEGYTF; CDR3nt: TGTGCCAGCAGCTCCTTCGGACAGGGGGAAGGCTACACCTTC; d_gene: TRBD1; j_gene: TRBJ1-2; v_gene: TRBV7-9; abundance: few
CDR3aa: CASTDGLAGYNEQFF; CDR3nt: TGTGCCAGCACCGACGGACTAGCGGGATACAATGAGCAGTTCTTC; d_gene: TRBD2; j_gene: TRBJ2-1; v_gene: TRBV6-6; abundance: -
CDR3aa: CASSPRQGGAEAFF; CDR3nt: TGTGCCAGCAGCCCCCGACAGGGTGGTGCTGAAGCTTTCTTT; d_gene: TRBD1; j_gene: TRBJ1-1; v_gene: TRBV3-1/TRBV3-2; abundance: -
CDR3aa: CASSWGDSVSYGYTF; CDR3nt: TGTGCCAGCAGCTGGGGGGACAGTGTCTCCTATGGCTACACCTTC; d_gene: TRBD1; j_gene: TRBJ1-2; v_gene: TRBV5-4; abundance: -
CDR3aa: CASREQGGGNTIYF; CDR3nt: TGTGCCAGTAGGGAACAGGGCGGAGGAAACACCATATATTTT; d_gene: -; j_gene: TRBJ1-3; v_gene: TRBV19; abundance: few
CDR3aa: CASSLLDRGGYTF; CDR3nt: TGTGCCAGCAGCTTGCTGGACAGGGGTGGCTACACCTTC; d_gene: TRBD1; j_gene: TRBJ1-2; v_gene: TRBV7-9; abundance: -
CDR3aa: CASRTSSGRGRAYEQYF; CDR3nt: TGTGCCAGCAGGACTTCTAGCGGGAGAGGGAGGGCCTACGAGCAGTACTTC; d_gene: TRBD2; j_gene: TRBJ2-7; v_gene: TRBV28; abundance: few
CDR3aa: CASSWSSGGGRDSNSPLHF; CDR3nt: TGTGCCAGCAGTTGGTCCTCCGGTGGGGGCAGGGATAGTAATTCACCCCTCCACTTT; d_gene: -; j_gene: TRBJ1-6; v_gene: TRBV27; abundance: -
CDR3aa: CASSVLAGQETQYF; CDR3nt: TGCGCCAGCAGCGTACTAGCGGGCCAAGAGACCCAGTACTTC; d_gene: TRBD2; j_gene: TRBJ2-5; v_gene: TRBV5-1; abundance: -
CDR3aa: CASSHAGSSGANVLTF; CDR3nt: TGTGCCAGCAGCCACGCGGGAAGCTCTGGGGCCAACGTCCTGACTTTC; d_gene: -; j_gene: TRBJ2-6; v_gene: TRBV3-1/TRBV3-2; abundance: -
CDR3aa: CSASVIRGQETQYF; CDR3nt: TGCAGTGCTAGTGTAATTCGGGGGCAAGAGACCCAGTACTTC; d_gene: -; j_gene: TRBJ2-5; v_gene: TRBV20-1; abundance: -
CDR3aa: CASSELEAGGTDTQYF; CDR3nt: TGTGCCAGCAGTGAGCTCGAAGCGGGAGGAACAGATACGCAGTATTTT; d_gene: TRBD2; j_gene: TRBJ2-3; v_gene: TRBV25-1; abundance: -
CDR3aa: CASSLGTANTGELFF; CDR3nt: TGTGCCAGCAGCTTAGGGACTGCGAACACCGGGGAGCTGTTTTTT; d_gene: -; j_gene: TRBJ2-2; v_gene: TRBV11-3; abundance: -
CDR3aa: CASSLATGGQSYGYTF; CDR3nt: TGTGCCAGCAGCTTAGCCACAGGGGGCCAAAGCTATGGCTACACCTTC; d_gene: TRBD1; j_gene: TRBJ1-2; v_gene: TRBV7-9; abundance: -
CDR3aa: CASSRTGGGYGYTF; CDR3nt: TGCGCCAGCAGCCGGACAGGGGGCGGCTATGGCTACACCTTC; d_gene: TRBD1; j_gene: TRBJ1-2; v_gene: TRBV4-1; abundance: -
CDR3aa: CASSLETGAHAF; CDR3nt: TGTGCCAGCAGTCTAGAAACAGGGGCCCACGCCTTC; d_gene: TRBD1; j_gene: TRBJ1-2; v_gene: TRBV28; abundance: -
CDR3aa: CASSLAGTAKNTEAFF; CDR3nt: TGCGCCAGCAGCTTGGCCGGGACAGCTAAGAACACTGAAGCTTTCTTT; d_gene: TRBD1; j_gene: TRBJ1-1; v_gene: TRBV5-1; abundance: -
CDR3aa: CSVAGLAGVNEQYF; CDR3nt: TGCAGCGTTGCGGGACTAGCGGGAGTAAACGAGCAGTACTTC; d_gene: TRBD2; j_gene: TRBJ2-7; v_gene: TRBV29-1; abundance: -
CDR3aa: CASSLTFQPQHF; CDR3nt: TGTGCCAGCAGTTTAACATTTCAGCCCCAGCATTTT; d_gene: -; j_gene: TRBJ1-5; v_gene: TRBV28; abundance: -
CDR3aa: CATWGQGAAQPQHF; CDR3nt: TGTGCCACCTGGGGACAGGGAGCCGCTCAGCCCCAGCATTTT; d_gene: TRBD1; j_gene: TRBJ1-5; v_gene: TRBV19; abundance: -
CDR3aa: CASSVTRTGRDYGYTF; CDR3nt: TGTGCCAGCAGTGTCACCAGGACAGGGAGAGACTATGGCTACACCTTC; d_gene: TRBD1; j_gene: TRBJ1-2; v_gene: TRBV2; abundance: -
CDR3aa: CATCRQGGVGELFF; CDR3nt: TGTGCCACCTGCCGGCAGGGAGGAGTCGGGGAGCTGTTTTTT; d_gene: -; j_gene: TRBJ2-2; v_gene: TRBV7-2; abundance: -
CDR3aa: CASSPRGTGTYEQYF; CDR3nt: TGTGCCAGCTCACCACGAGGGACAGGGACCTACGAGCAGTACTTC; d_gene: TRBD1; j_gene: TRBJ2-7; v_gene: TRBV18; abundance: once
CDR3aa: CASSPTGLVSYNEQFF; CDR3nt: TGTGCCAGCAGCCCCACAGGGTTGGTTTCCTACAATGAGCAGTTCTTC; d_gene: -; j_gene: TRBJ2-1; v_gene: TRBV6-2/TRBV6-3; abundance: -
CDR3aa: CASSGWAYNEQFF; CDR3nt: TGTGCCAGTTCAGGGTGGGCCTACAATGAGCAGTTCTTC; d_gene: -; j_gene: TRBJ2-1; v_gene: TRBV27; abundance: -
CDR3aa: CASSSQKTGYQHF; CDR3nt: TGTGCCAGCAGCTCCCAGAAGACAGGGTACCAGCATTTT; d_gene: TRBD1; j_gene: TRBJ1-5; v_gene: TRBV7-2; abundance: few
CDR3aa: CASSLIGAGEQYF; CDR3nt: TGTGCCAGCAGTTTGATAGGGGCGGGGGAGCAGTACTTC; d_gene: -; j_gene: TRBJ2-7; v_gene: TRBV27; abundance: once
CDR3aa: CASSQTGAFSF; CDR3nt: TGTGCCAGCAGCCAGACAGGGGCCTTTTCCTTC; d_gene: TRBD1; j_gene: TRBJ2-7; v_gene: TRBV3-1/TRBV3-2; abundance: -
CDR3aa: CASSASGLLLRGQYF; CDR3nt: TGTGCCAGCAGCGCCTCGGGACTCCTACTACGTGGGCAGTACTTC; d_gene: -; j_gene: TRBJ2-7; v_gene: TRBV6-2/TRBV6-3; abundance: -
CDR3aa: CASTMRGGGTTEAFF; CDR3nt: TGTGCCAGCACGATGAGGGGAGGGGGGACCACTGAAGCTTTCTTT; d_gene: -; j_gene: TRBJ1-1; v_gene: TRBV2; abundance: -
CDR3aa: CASSADSPNQPQHF; CDR3nt: TGTGCCAGCAGCGCCGACAGCCCCAATCAGCCCCAGCATTTT; d_gene: -; j_gene: TRBJ1-5; v_gene: TRBV9; abundance: -
CDR3aa: CASSHPGGRNEQFF; CDR3nt: TGTGCCAGCAGCCACCCGGGAGGGCGGAATGAGCAGTTCTTC; d_gene: TRBD2; j_gene: TRBJ2-1; v_gene: TRBV9; abundance: once
CDR3aa: CASSLLGQGSTEAFF; CDR3nt: TGCGCCAGCAGCTTGCTGGGACAGGGCAGCACTGAAGCTTTCTTT; d_gene: TRBD1; j_gene: TRBJ1-1; v_gene: TRBV5-1; abundance: once
CDR3aa: CASSLVGQGANTEAFF; CDR3nt: TGCGCCAGCAGCTTGGTCGGACAGGGGGCAAACACTGAAGCTTTCTTT; d_gene: TRBD1; j_gene: TRBJ1-1; v_gene: TRBV5-1; abundance: -
CDR3aa: CASSPGTSVVNEQFF; CDR3nt: TGTGCCAGCAGCCCCGGGACTAGCGTAGTTAATGAGCAGTTCTTC; d_gene: TRBD2; j_gene: TRBJ2-1; v_gene: TRBV5-4; abundance: -
CDR3aa: CASSTPGQSSYEQYF; CDR3nt: TGTGCCAGTAGTACTCCGGGACAGTCCTCCTACGAGCAGTACTTC; d_gene: TRBD1; j_gene: TRBJ2-7; v_gene: TRBV19; abundance: -
CDR3aa: CASSFVGQIYNEQFF; CDR3nt: TGTGCCAGCAGTTTTGTCGGACAGATTTACAATGAGCAGTTCTTC; d_gene: -; j_gene: TRBJ2-1; v_gene: TRBV27; abundance: -
CDR3aa: CASLSGSGYEQYF; CDR3nt: TGTGCCAGCTTAAGCGGGAGTGGTTACGAGCAGTACTTC; d_gene: TRBD2; j_gene: TRBJ2-7; v_gene: TRBV18; abundance: -
CDR3aa: CATSDFTGKGSTDTQYF; CDR3nt: TGTGCCACCAGTGATTTCACAGGGAAGGGTAGCACAGATACGCAGTATTTT; d_gene: -; j_gene: TRBJ2-3; v_gene: TRBV24-1; abundance: -
CDR3aa: CASSQVVAGGLGNTQYF; CDR3nt: TGTGCCAGCAGCCAAGTCGTCGCGGGAGGCCTCGGGAATACGCAGTATTTT; d_gene: TRBD2; j_gene: TRBJ2-3; v_gene: TRBV3-1/TRBV3-2; abundance: -
CDR3aa: CASSLAFSLAGGPQETQYF; CDR3nt: TGTGCCAGCAGCTTAGCGTTTTCGTTAGCGGGAGGGCCCCAAGAGACCCAGTACTTC; d_gene: TRBD2; j_gene: TRBJ2-5; v_gene: TRBV7-2; abundance: -
CDR3aa: CASSYGLAGYNEQFF; CDR3nt: TGTGCCAGCAGCTATGGACTAGCGGGTTACAATGAGCAGTTCTTC; d_gene: TRBD2; j_gene: TRBJ2-1; v_gene: TRBV11-1; abundance: -
CDR3aa: CASSVRLGFNEQFF; CDR3nt: TGTGCCAGCAGCGTTCGTCTAGGTTTCAATGAGCAGTTCTTC; d_gene: -; j_gene: TRBJ2-1; v_gene: TRBV9; abundance: once
CDR3aa: CASSLQVPDTQYF; CDR3nt: TGTGCCAGCAGCCTACAGGTCCCAGATACGCAGTATTTT; d_gene: -; j_gene: TRBJ2-3; v_gene: TRBV2; abundance: -
CDR3aa: CASSDRWRDTEAFF; CDR3nt: TGTGCCAGCAGTGACAGGTGGAGGGACACTGAAGCTTTCTTT; d_gene: -; j_gene: TRBJ1-1; v_gene: TRBV2; abundance: -
CDR3aa: CASSVEPDYGYTF; CDR3nt: TGTGCCAGCAGCGTAGAGCCGGACTATGGCTACACCTTC; d_gene: -; j_gene: TRBJ1-2; v_gene: TRBV9; abundance: -
CDR3aa: CASSLGGTTDTQYF; CDR3nt: TGTGCCAGCAGCTTAGGCGGGACTACAGATACGCAGTATTTT; d_gene: -; j_gene: TRBJ2-3; v_gene: TRBV7-3; abundance: -
CDR3aa: CASSLSGGVVGQETQYF; CDR3nt: TGTGCCAGCAGCTTGAGTGGGGGGGTTGTAGGGCAAGAGACCCAGTACTTC; d_gene: TRBD2; j_gene: TRBJ2-5; v_gene: TRBV11-2; abundance: -